This TCR beta chain was documented in a study of CD8+ T cells in alopecia areata. Study-wide results and limits: Compared with mice, patients displayed less clear TCR sharing, possibly for HLA-related reasons. Elevated clonality characterized lesional scalp relative to normal scalp, particularly in alopecia totalis/universalis. Normal skin's resident alphabeta T cells are sequenced alongside lesional scalp T cells.

Extracted RNA was reverse transcribed, and the resulting cDNA served as sequencing template. The data were produced by immunoSEQ multiplex PCR, yet TCRdb's version contains in-frame clones alone and is incomplete. In the table there are 100,000 to 150,000 clones, 47% of which are singletons. Collected material from alopecia areata patients comprised lesional scalp punch biopsies and peripheral blood. Trimming cost V 1 base and J 7 bases, with 4 bases left between them. Germline V gives CDR1 SEHNR, CDR2 FQNEAQ (reference sequence). This CDR3 is built from 11 residues. This clone showed up just a few times. The antigen remains undetermined.

This sequence was found in a human donor with alopecia areata. The chain has TRBV7-9 and TRBJ1-1; D not certain. What was sequenced was NKG2D-low CD8+ T cells sorted from blood. This chain's CDR3 is CASSLGLEAFF. The CDR3 DNA is TGTGCCAGCAGCTTAGGCCTTGAAGCTTTCTTT.